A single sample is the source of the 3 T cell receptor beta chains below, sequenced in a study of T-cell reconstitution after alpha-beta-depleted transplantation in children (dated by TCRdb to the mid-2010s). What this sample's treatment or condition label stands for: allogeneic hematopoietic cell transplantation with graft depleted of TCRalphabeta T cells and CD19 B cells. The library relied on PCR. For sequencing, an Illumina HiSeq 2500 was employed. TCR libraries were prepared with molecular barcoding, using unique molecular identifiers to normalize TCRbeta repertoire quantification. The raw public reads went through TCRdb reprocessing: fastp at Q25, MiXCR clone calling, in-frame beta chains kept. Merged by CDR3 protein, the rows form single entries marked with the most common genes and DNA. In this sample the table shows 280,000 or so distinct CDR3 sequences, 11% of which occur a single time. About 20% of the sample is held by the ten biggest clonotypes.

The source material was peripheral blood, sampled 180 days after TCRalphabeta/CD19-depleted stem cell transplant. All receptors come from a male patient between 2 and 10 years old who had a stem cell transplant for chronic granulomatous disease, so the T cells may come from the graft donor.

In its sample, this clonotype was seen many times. This chain's CDR3 is CASTSGRPLDTQYF. As DNA, the CDR3 is TGTGCCAGCACGAGCGGGAGGCCTTTGGATACGCAGTATTTT. The V and J genes are TRBV28 and TRBJ2-3, with 9 bases that match TRBD2. CDR1 is MDHEN and CDR2 is SYDVKM in the germline V gene. CDR3 length: 14 amino acids. Unmatched junction bases numbered 8, after V lost 7 bases and J lost 6 bases.

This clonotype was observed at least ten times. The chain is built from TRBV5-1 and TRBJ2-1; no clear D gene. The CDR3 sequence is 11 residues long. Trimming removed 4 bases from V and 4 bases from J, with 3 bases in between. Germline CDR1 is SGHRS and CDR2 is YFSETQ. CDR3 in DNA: TGCGCCAGCAGCACATACAATGAGCAGTTCTTC. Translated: CASSTYNEQFF.

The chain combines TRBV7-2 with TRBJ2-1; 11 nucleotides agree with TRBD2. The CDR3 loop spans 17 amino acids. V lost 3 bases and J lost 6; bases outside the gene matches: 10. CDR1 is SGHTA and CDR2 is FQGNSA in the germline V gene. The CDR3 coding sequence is TGTGCCAGCAGCTTCCAGGGGCTAGCGGGGGGAAGCAATGAGCAGTTCTTC. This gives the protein CASSFQGLAGGSNEQFF.